The 12 T cell receptor beta chains presented below share a single source sample, sequenced in a study of shared clonotypes between healthy human individuals. The assay was immunoSEQ multiplex PCR, and TCRdb's table has in-frame clones only and misses some. The table has a few million clones, over 85% seen once. Sequenced sample: naive CD4+ T cells from PBMCs. Subset defined: CD45RA+ positively selected. The receptors shown here come from a man between 18 and 35 years old in good health. Some clones in this sample may be carry-over from other donors' samples.

The chain recombines TRBV27 with TRBJ2-2, with TRBD2 matching 12 bases. CDR1 and CDR2 from the germline V gene are MNHEY and SMNVEV (reference sequence). This CDR3 has 18 residues. V was clipped by 4 bases and J by 5 bases; unmatched bases: 11. CDR3 loop: CASSWLAGGPLGTGELFF. The DNA of the CDR3 is TGTGCCAGCAGTTGGCTAGCGGGAGGGCCACTTGGAACCGGGGAGCTGTTTTTT.

This chain links TRBV5-6 with TRBJ2-7, with TRBD1 matching over 7 bases. CDR1 and CDR2 from the germline V gene are SGHDT and YYEEEE. CDR3 length: 15 residues. V lost 5 bases, J lost 8 bases, and 16 bases stayed unmatched. For the CDR3, the DNA is TGTGCCAGCAGTTCTTTGAGGGGGCCCTCAGATAAGCAGTACTTC. This encodes CASSSLRGPSDKQYF.

The rearrangement joins TRBV6-6 to TRBJ2-5; possible D gene TRBD2, 5 bases. Trimming took 2 bases from V and 13 from J, leaving 17 bases between them. Germline assignment: CDR1 MNHNY and CDR2 SVGAGI (reference sequence). The CDR3 contains 13 residues. CDR3 nucleotides: TGTGCCAGCAGTTACGGTCCTACGGGCCGGGGGTACTTC. Its translation: CASSYGPTGRGYF.

V is TRBV6-1 and J is TRBJ1-2; D may be TRBD1 (6 bases). V was shortened by 6 bases and J by 1 base, with 12 bases between the two germline ends. CDR1 is MNHNS, CDR2 SASEGT, per germline. The CDR3 loop spans 14 amino acids. CDR3 nucleotides: TGTGCCAGCAGACCTAGGGGGGGTAACTATGGCTACACCTTC. Amino acid sequence: CASRPRGGNYGYTF.

The rearrangement uses TRBV7-2 and TRBJ2-3; D uncertain. V dropped 4 bases and J dropped 1 base, with 6 bases sitting between them. CDR1 and CDR2 from the germline V gene are SGHTA and FQGNSA. The CDR3 has 13 residues. The CDR3 sequence is CASSSHRTDTQYF. CDR3 in DNA: TGTGCCAGCAGCTCCCACCGCACAGATACGCAGTATTTT. The full variable domain, completed using reference TRBV7-2 and TRBJ2-3, is GAGVSQSPSNKVTEKGKDVELRCDPISGHTALYWYRQSLGQGLEFLIYFQGNSAPDKSGLPSDRFSAERTGGSVSTLTIQRTQQEDSAVYLCASSSHRTDTQYFGPGTRLTVL.

Notes on this clone: A junction end diverges from the germline sequence, so it may reflect a read error. The V gene is TRBV9, the J gene TRBJ2-7; D gene unclear. Germline V gene sequence: CDR1 SGDLS, CDR2 YYNGEE. The CDR3 runs to 13 residues. The CDR3 sequence is CASSAYTSSEQYF. CDR3 in DNA: TGTGCCAGCAGCGCCTACACTTCCTCCGAGCAGTACTTC.

The chain joins TRBV6-1 to TRBJ1-5, with 7 bases aligning to TRBD1. With V trimmed by 1 base and J by 2 bases, 17 bases remained unmatched. The CDR3 extends over 20 amino acids. The germline V gene encodes CDR1 MNHNS and CDR2 SASEGT. As DNA, the CDR3 is TGTGCCAGCAGTGAAGTGTCGAGGATGGGACAGAGATATGGCAATCAGCCCCAGCATTTT. Translating gives CASSEVSRMGQRYGNQPQHF.

The V and J genes are TRBV5-1 and TRBJ2-2; perhaps TRBD2 as D (6 bases). The CDR3 loop spans 14 amino acids. Germline V CDR1 and CDR2: SGHRS, YFSETQ. V was cut by 4 bases and J by 4 bases, with 11 bases left in between. Here the CDR3 DNA reads TGCGCCAGCAGCGAACCCGGGAGCACCGGGGAGCTGTTTTTT. Protein sequence: CASSEPGSTGELFF.

The rearrangement links TRBV5-1 to TRBJ2-7, with 7 positions matching TRBD1. The CDR3 consists of 16 residues. Germline CDR1 reads SGHRS; CDR2 reads YFSETQ. V lost 4 bases to trimming and J lost 0 bases; unmatched junction nucleotides: 10. The CDR3 reads CASSHLKTGSSYEQYF. The CDR3 DNA sequence: TGCGCCAGCAGCCACCTGAAGACAGGGAGCTCCTACGAGCAGTACTTC.

The J gene is TRBJ2-2, the V gene TRBV7-9; weak D call: TRBD1 (5 bases). Germline lookup yields CDR1 SEHNR and CDR2 FQNEAQ (reference sequence). The CDR3 has 17 amino acids. V was cut by 1 base and J by 6 bases, with 18 bases left in between. The CDR3, as DNA: TGTGCCAGCAGCTTAGGTTTTGGGGCCACCACGGCCGGGGAGCTGTTTTTT. It is translated as CASSLGFGATTAGELFF.

The chain uses TRBV10-3 and TRBJ2-3; 9 nucleotides match TRBD1. Germline lookup yields CDR1 ENHRY and CDR2 SYGVKD. The CDR3 totals 16 residues. J was trimmed by 2 bases and V by 2 bases; bases with no gene match: 5. CDR3 residues: CAISEGTGLSTDTQYF. The DNA of the CDR3 is TGTGCCATCAGTGAGGGGACAGGGCTTTCCACAGATACGCAGTATTTT.

The genes are TRBV28 and TRBJ2-2; 7 bases fit TRBD2. The V and J ends lost 7 bases and 5 bases, in that order; junction bases with no gene match: 19. The CDR3 is 18 amino acids. Germline-derived CDR1 and CDR2 are MDHEN and SYDVKM. CDR3 DNA: TGTGCCAGCACCATTTCTGGAGCGGGAAGGCTTGGGACCGGGGAGCTGTTTTTT. It translates to CASTISGAGRLGTGELFF.